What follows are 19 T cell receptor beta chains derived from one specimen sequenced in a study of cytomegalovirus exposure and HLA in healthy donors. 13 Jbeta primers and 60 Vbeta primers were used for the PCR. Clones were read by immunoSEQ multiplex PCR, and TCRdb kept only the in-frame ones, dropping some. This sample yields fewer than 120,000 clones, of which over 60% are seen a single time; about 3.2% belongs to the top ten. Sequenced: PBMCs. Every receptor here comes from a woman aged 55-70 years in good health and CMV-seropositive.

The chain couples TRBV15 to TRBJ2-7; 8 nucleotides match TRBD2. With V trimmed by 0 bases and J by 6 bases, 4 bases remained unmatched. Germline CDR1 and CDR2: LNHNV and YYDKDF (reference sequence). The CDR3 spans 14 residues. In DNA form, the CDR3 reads TGTGCCACCAGCAGAGATCGGGGGGGGCGCGAGCAGTACTTC. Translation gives CATSRDRGGREQYF.

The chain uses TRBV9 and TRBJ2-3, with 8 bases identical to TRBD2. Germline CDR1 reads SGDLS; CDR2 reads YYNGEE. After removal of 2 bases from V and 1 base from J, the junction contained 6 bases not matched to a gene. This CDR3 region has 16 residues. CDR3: CASSVTSGRGTDTQYF. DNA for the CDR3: TGTGCCAGCAGCGTTACTAGCGGTCGGGGCACAGATACGCAGTATTTT.

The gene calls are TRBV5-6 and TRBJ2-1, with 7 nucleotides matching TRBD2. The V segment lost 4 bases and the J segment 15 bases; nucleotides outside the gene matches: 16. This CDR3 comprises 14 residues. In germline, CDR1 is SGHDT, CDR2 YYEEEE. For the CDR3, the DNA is TGTGCCAGCAGCCCCCAAGGCGGGCTAGCGGTTGGGTTCTTC. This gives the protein CASSPQGGLAVGFF. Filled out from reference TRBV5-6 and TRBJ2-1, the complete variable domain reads DAGVTQSPTHLIKTRGQQVTLRCSPKSGHDTVSWYQQALGQGPQFIFQYYEEEERQRGNFPDRFSGHQFPNYSSELNVNALLLGDSALYLCASSPQGGLAVGFFGPGTRLTVL.

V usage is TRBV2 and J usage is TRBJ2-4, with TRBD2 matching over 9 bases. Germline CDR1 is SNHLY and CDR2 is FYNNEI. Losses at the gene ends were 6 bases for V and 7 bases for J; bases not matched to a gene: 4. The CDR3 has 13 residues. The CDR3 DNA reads TGTGCCAGCAGCCTCGGACTAGCGAACATTCAGTACTTC. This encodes CASSLGLANIQYF.

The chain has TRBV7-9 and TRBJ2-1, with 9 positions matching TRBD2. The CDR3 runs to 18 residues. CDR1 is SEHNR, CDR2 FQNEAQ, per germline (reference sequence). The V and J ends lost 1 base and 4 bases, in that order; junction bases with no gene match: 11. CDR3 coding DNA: TGTGCCAGCAGCTTAGGTAGCGGGAGCCCCCTACTTTACAATGAGCAGTTCTTC. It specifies CASSLGSGSPLLYNEQFF.

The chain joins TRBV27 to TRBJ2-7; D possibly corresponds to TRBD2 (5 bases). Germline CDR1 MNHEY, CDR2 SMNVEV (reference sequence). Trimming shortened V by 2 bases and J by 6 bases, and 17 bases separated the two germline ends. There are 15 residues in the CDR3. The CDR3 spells CASSLEPGSKSEQYF. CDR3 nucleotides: TGTGCCAGCAGTTTAGAGCCGGGATCGAAAAGCGAGCAGTACTTC.

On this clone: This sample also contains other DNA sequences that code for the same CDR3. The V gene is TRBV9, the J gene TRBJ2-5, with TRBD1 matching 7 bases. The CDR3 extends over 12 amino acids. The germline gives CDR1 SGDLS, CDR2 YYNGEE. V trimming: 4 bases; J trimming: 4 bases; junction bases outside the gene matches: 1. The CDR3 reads CASSRQGETQYF. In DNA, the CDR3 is TGTGCCAGCAGCCGACAGGGAGAGACCCAGTACTTC.

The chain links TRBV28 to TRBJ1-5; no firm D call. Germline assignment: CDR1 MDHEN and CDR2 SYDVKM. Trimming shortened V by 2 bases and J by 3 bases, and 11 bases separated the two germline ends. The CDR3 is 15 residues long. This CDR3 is CASSLGGGINQPQHF. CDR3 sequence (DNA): TGTGCCAGCAGTTTAGGCGGTGGTATCAATCAGCCCCAGCATTTT. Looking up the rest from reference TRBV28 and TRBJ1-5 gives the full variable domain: DVKVTQSSRYLVKRTGEKVFLECVQDMDHENMFWYRQDPGLGLRLIYFSYDVKMKEKGDIPEGYSVSREKKERFSLILESASTNQTSMYLCASSLGGGINQPQHFGDGTRLSIL.

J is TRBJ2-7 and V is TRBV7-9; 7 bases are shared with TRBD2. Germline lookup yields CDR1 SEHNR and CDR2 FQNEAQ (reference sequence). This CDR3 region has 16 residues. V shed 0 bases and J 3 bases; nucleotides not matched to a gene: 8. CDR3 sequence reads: CASSLAGGRGLYEQYF. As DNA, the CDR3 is TGTGCCAGCAGCTTAGCGGGCGGGAGAGGGCTCTACGAGCAGTACTTC.

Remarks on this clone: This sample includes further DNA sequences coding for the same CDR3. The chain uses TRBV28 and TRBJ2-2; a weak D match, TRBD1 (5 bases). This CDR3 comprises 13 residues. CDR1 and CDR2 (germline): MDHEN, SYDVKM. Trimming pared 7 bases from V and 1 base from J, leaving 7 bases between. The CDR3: CASTQGNTGELFF. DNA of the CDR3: TGTGCCAGCACTCAGGGGAACACCGGGGAGCTGTTTTTT.

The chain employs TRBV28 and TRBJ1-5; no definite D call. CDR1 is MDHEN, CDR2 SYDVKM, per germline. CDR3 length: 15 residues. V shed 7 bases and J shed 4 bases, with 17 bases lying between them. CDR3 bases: TGTGCCAGCACCGGTACCGATAACCCAAATCAGCCCCAGCATTTT. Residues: CASTGTDNPNQPQHF.

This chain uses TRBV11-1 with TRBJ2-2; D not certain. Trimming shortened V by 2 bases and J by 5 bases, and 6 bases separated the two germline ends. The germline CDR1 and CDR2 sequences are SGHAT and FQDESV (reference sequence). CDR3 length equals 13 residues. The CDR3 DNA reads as TGTGCCAGCAGCTTATCTAGGACCGGGGAGCTGTTTTTT. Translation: CASSLSRTGELFF.

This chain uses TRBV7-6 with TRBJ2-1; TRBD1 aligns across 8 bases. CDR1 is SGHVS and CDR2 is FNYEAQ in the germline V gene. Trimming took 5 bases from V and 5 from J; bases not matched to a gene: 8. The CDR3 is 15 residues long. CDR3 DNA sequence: TGTGCCAGCAGCGCTTACAGGGGGGACCACAATGAGCAGTTCTTC. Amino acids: CASSAYRGDHNEQFF.

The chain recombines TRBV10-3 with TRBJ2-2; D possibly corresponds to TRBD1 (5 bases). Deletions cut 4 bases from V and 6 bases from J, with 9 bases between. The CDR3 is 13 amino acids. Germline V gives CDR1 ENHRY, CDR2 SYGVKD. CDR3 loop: CAISAQGSGELFF. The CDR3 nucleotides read TGTGCCATCAGTGCCCAGGGTTCCGGGGAGCTGTTTTTT.

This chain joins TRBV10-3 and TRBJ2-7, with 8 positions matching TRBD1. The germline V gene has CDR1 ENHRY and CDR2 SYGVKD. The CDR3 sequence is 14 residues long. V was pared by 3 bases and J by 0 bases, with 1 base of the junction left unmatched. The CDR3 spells CAISDGTGSYEQYF. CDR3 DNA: TGTGCCATCAGTGACGGGACAGGCTCCTACGAGCAGTACTTC.

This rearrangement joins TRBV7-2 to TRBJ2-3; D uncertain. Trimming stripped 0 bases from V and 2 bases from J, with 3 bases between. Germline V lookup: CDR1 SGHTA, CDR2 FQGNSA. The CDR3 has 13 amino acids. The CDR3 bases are TGTGCCAGCAGCTTAGCGGCCACAGATACGCAGTATTTT. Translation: CASSLAATDTQYF.

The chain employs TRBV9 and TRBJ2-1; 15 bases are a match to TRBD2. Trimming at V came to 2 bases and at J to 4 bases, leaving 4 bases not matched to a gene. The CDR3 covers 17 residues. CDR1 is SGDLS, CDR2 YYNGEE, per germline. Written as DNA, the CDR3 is TGTGCCAGCAGCGTCTCGGGACTAGCGGGAGGTTACAATGAGCAGTTCTTC. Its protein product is CASSVSGLAGGYNEQFF.

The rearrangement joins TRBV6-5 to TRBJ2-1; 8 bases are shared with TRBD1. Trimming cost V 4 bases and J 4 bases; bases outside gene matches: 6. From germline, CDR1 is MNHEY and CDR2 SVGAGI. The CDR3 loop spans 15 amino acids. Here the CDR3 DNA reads TGTGCCAGCAGTTCCGGGGACAGGTCATACAATGAGCAGTTCTTC. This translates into CASSSGDRSYNEQFF.

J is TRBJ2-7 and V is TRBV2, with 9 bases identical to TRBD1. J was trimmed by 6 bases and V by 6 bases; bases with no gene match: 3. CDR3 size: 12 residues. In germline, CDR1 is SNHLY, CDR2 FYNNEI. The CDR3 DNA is TGTGCCAGCAGGGAGGACAGGGGCGAGCAGTACTTC. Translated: CASREDRGEQYF. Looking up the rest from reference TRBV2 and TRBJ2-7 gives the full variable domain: EPEVTQTPSHQVTQMGQEVILRCVPISNHLYFYWYRQILGQKVEFLVSFYNNEISEKSEIFDDQFSVERPDGSNFTLKIRSTKLEDSAMYFCASREDRGEQYFGPGTRLTVT.